The 32 T cell receptor beta chains below come from one sample, sequenced in a study of blood T cell repertoires in COVID-19. Clones were sequenced by immunoSEQ multiplex PCR, and TCRdb holds only the in-frame ones, with some missing. The sample includes a few hundred thousand clones, around 86% of them seen just once. The source material was peripheral blood. The source is a man aged 35-49 years who had recovered from COVID-19.

The V and J genes are TRBV2 and TRBJ2-5; 12 bases map to TRBD2. Looked up from germline, CDR1 is SNHLY and CDR2 is FYNNEI. The CDR3 consists of 13 residues. V gave up 11 bases and J gave up 13 bases; unmatched junction bases: 14. CDR3 sequence (DNA): TGTGCCGGCGCTAGCGGGGGGGCCCTGGCCCCGTACTTC. Amino acids: CAGASGGALAPYF.

This clone was recorded only once. The chain uses TRBV6-1 and TRBJ2-7, with 9 nucleotides matching TRBD1. From germline, CDR1 is MNHNS and CDR2 SASEGT. The V gene end was trimmed by 3 bases and the J gene end by 4 bases; junction bases not matched to a gene: 13. CDR3 length equals 17 residues. This chain's CDR3 is CASSDVGTGWASYEQYF. The CDR3 nucleotides are TGTGCCAGCAGTGATGTAGGGACAGGGTGGGCTAGTTACGAGCAGTACTTC.

The chain joins TRBV6-1 to TRBJ2-7, with D possibly TRBD2 on 6 matching bases. Germline CDR1 reads MNHNS; CDR2 reads SASEGT. V was clipped by 0 bases and J by 4 bases, with 16 bases between them. The CDR3 covers 16 residues. The CDR3 loop is CASSEAWRGRGYEQYF. The CDR3 coding sequence is TGTGCCAGCAGTGAAGCGTGGAGGGGCCGGGGTTACGAGCAGTACTTC.

The V call is TRBV25-1, the J call TRBJ2-1; D possibly corresponds to TRBD2 (5 bases). Per the germline V gene, CDR1 is MGHDK and CDR2 is SYGVNS. V dropped 3 bases and J dropped 5 bases, with 11 bases sitting between them. The CDR3 runs to 14 residues. CDR3 loop: CASSDLGMNNEQFF. The CDR3 DNA follows: TGTGCCAGCAGTGATCTCGGGATGAACAATGAGCAGTTCTTC.

V and J are TRBV6-2 or TRBV6-3 and TRBJ1-4; D gene uncertain. Germline CDR1 reads MNHEY; CDR2 reads SVGEGT. V lost 2 bases and J lost 4, with 11 bases in between. The CDR3 sequence is 15 residues long. The CDR3 sequence is CASSYPDWSNEKLFF. DNA for the CDR3: TGTGCCAGCAGTTACCCAGACTGGAGTAATGAAAAACTGTTTTTT.

This chain uses TRBV7-9 with TRBJ1-2; no reliable D call. The V end lost 1 base, the J end lost 6 bases, and 9 bases lay between the germline ends. CDR3 length equals 13 residues. Germline V CDR1 and CDR2: SEHNR, FQNEAQ (reference sequence). CDR3 protein: CASSLEEWDGYTF. The CDR3 coding sequence is TGTGCCAGCAGCTTAGAGGAGTGGGATGGCTACACCTTC.

The chain has TRBV27 and TRBJ1-3; D is unresolved. V lost 3 bases and J 4 bases, leaving 10 bases between the germline ends. Looked up from germline, CDR1 is MNHEY and CDR2 is SMNVEV (reference sequence). The CDR3 has 14 amino acids. The CDR3 DNA reads as TGTGCCAGCAGTTTTATCGGGGAGGGAAACACCATATATTTT. Translating it yields CASSFIGEGNTIYF.

This sequence joins TRBV6-1 and TRBJ2-7, with D perhaps matching TRBD1 (5 bases). V was clipped by 3 bases and J by 3 bases, with 9 bases between them. The CDR3 loop spans 13 amino acids. The V gene's germline CDR1 is MNHNS and CDR2 SASEGT. The CDR3: CASSDRVFYEQYF. For the CDR3, the DNA is TGTGCCAGCAGTGACAGGGTCTTCTACGAGCAGTACTTC.

The chain couples TRBV3-1 (or the pseudogene TRBV3-2) to TRBJ1-5, with D possibly matching TRBD1 (6 bases). CDR3 length equals 16 residues. CDR1 is LGHDT and CDR2 is YNNKEL in the germline V gene (reference sequence). V lost 4 bases and J 7 bases, leaving 20 bases between the germline ends. In DNA form, the CDR3 reads TGTGCCAGCAGCCGGGGGACACTTAACTCCGGGCAGCCCCAGCATTTT. It yields the protein CASSRGTLNSGQPQHF.

This rearrangement joins TRBV29-1 to TRBJ1-2, with 7 bases that match TRBD1. CDR1 is SQVTM, CDR2 ANQGSEA, per germline. This CDR3 comprises 15 residues. V was pared by 1 base and J by 6 bases, with 11 bases of the junction left unmatched. DNA for the CDR3: TGCAGCGTTGAAGGCCGGACAGGCTTAAGGAATGGCTACACCTTC. The encoded protein is CSVEGRTGLRNGYTF. The full variable domain, its missing parts supplied by reference TRBV29-1 and TRBJ1-2, is SAVISQKPSRDICQRGTSLTIQCQVDSQVTMMFWYRQQPGQSLTLIATANQGSEATYESGFVIDKFPISRPNLTFSTLTVSNMSPEDSSIYLCSVEGRTGLRNGYTFGSGTRLTVV.

This clone was counted only a few times. The rearrangement joins TRBV30 to TRBJ2-7; D unresolved. CDR1 is GTSNPN, CDR2 SVGIG, per germline (reference sequence). The CDR3 totals 14 residues. V lost 0 bases, J lost 6 bases, and 15 bases lay in between. Here the CDR3 reads CAWSVSGLGSEQYF. CDR3 coding DNA: TGTGCCTGGAGTGTTTCAGGCCTCGGAAGCGAGCAGTACTTC. The full variable domain, completed using reference TRBV30 and TRBJ2-7, is SQTIHQWPATLVQPVGSPLSLECTVEGTSNPNLYWYRQAAGRGLQLLFYSVGIGQISSEVPQNLSASRPQDRQFILSSKKLLLSDSGFYLCAWSVSGLGSEQYFGPGTRLTVT.

The V call is TRBV7-9, the J call TRBJ2-1, with D possibly TRBD1 on 5 matching bases. Trimming shortened V by 5 bases and J by 4 bases, and 15 bases separated the two germline ends. Germline lookup yields CDR1 SEHNR and CDR2 FQNEAQ (reference sequence). The CDR3 has 15 amino acids. CDR3 nucleotides: TGTGCCAGCAGCCAGGGCGCGTTAGTTTACAATGAGCAGTTCTTC. Its translation is CASSQGALVYNEQFF.

The CDR3 loop reads CASSLLMAGGISRAGQYF. The CDR3, as DNA: TGTGCCAGCAGTTTATTGATGGCAGGGGGCATCTCGCGTGCAGGGCAGTACTTC. The V and J genes are TRBV27 and TRBJ2-7; 8 bases match TRBD1. J lost 9 bases, V lost 1 base, and 20 bases had no gene match. Germline CDR1 MNHEY, CDR2 SMNVEV (reference sequence). The CDR3 loop spans 18 amino acids.

The genes are TRBV5-1 and TRBJ1-2; 11 bases align to TRBD1. The germline V gene has CDR1 SGHRS and CDR2 YFSETQ. This CDR3 is 17 amino acids long. Losses at the gene ends were 0 bases for V and 2 bases for J; bases not matched to a gene: 6. CDR3 DNA sequence: TGCGCCAGCAGCTTGGGTCCTGGGACAGGGGGGAACTATGGCTACACCTTC. Protein sequence: CASSLGPGTGGNYGYTF. Supplemented by reference TRBV5-1 and TRBJ1-2, the full variable domain reads KAGVTQTPRYLIKTRGQQVTLSCSPISGHRSVSWYQQTPGQGLQFLFEYFSETQRNKGNFPGRFSGRQFSNSRSEMNVSTLELGDSALYLCASSLGPGTGGNYGYTFGSGTRLTVV.

The J gene is TRBJ2-3, the V gene TRBV10-2; tentative D call: TRBD2 (6 bases). The V end was cut by 6 bases, the J end by 3 bases, with 16 bases between. Germline V gene data show CDR1 as WSHSY and CDR2 as SAAADI. CDR3 length: 15 residues. CDR3 in amino acids: CASRGGRRATDTQYF. As DNA, the CDR3 is TGCGCCAGCAGGGGGGGTCGTCGGGCGACAGATACGCAGTATTTT.

This chain connects TRBV5-1 to TRBJ2-2; maybe TRBD2 (6 bases). Trimming removed 4 bases at V and 2 bases at J, with 15 bases between. The CDR3 runs to 16 residues. CDR1 is SGHRS and CDR2 is YFSETQ in the germline V gene. CDR3 region: CASSGGQMVNTGELFF. The CDR3 DNA reads TGCGCCAGCAGCGGAGGGCAGATGGTAAACACCGGGGAGCTGTTTTTT.

The V gene is TRBV11-2, the J gene TRBJ2-5; 11 nucleotides align to TRBD2. This CDR3 has 18 residues. CDR1 and CDR2 (germline): SGHAT, FQNNGV. With 3 bases clipped from V and 6 bases from J, the junction kept 15 bases outside the gene matches. CDR3 bases: TGTGCCAGCAGCTTCACTACCCTACTTAGCGGGGGGGCACAGACCCAGTACTTC. Translating it yields CASSFTTLLSGGAQTQYF.

The chain recombines TRBV6-5 with TRBJ2-2, with 10 positions matching TRBD2. V was pared by 7 bases and J by 9 bases, with 8 bases of the junction left unmatched. The germline gives CDR1 MNHEY, CDR2 SVGAGI. The CDR3 loop spans 14 amino acids. The CDR3 sequence is CASKPSGSGRELFF. The CDR3 DNA is TGTGCCAGCAAACCTAGCGGGAGTGGACGGGAGCTGTTTTTT.

The genes are TRBV6-2 or TRBV6-3 and TRBJ2-7, with TRBD2 matching over 12 bases. The CDR3 extends over 18 amino acids. Looked up from germline, CDR1 is MNHEY and CDR2 is SVGEGT. Trimming removed 0 bases from V and 3 bases from J; junction bases left unmatched: 9. The chain's CDR3 is CASSYSRLAGDGHYEQYF. The CDR3 bases are TGTGCCAGCAGTTACTCAAGACTAGCGGGAGATGGTCACTACGAGCAGTACTTC.

Concerning this clone itself: Other DNA sequences from this sample encode an identical CDR3 as well. This chain connects TRBV19 to TRBJ2-3; TRBD2 matches 10 bases. Unmatched junction bases numbered 5, after V lost 5 bases and J lost 6 bases. The germline gives CDR1 LNHDA, CDR2 SQIVND (reference sequence). This CDR3 comprises 14 residues. The CDR3 DNA sequence: TGTGCCAGTAGTGGAGCGGGGGGGCTTGATACGCAGTATTTT. As protein: CASSGAGGLDTQYF.

The chain links TRBV12-3 or TRBV12-4 to TRBJ2-2, with TRBD2 as a possible D gene (5 bases). The V gene lost 9 bases and the J gene lost 6 bases, with 14 bases spanning the gap. CDR3 length: 13 amino acids. In DNA, the CDR3 is TGTGCCAGTCGAGGGCGAGGTTCCGGGGAGCTGTTTTTT. It yields the protein CASRGRGSGELFF.

The chain employs TRBV5-8 and TRBJ1-2; 9 nucleotides align to TRBD1. This CDR3 contains 15 residues. V shed 4 bases and J 1 base; nucleotides not matched to a gene: 5. The germline gives CDR1 SGHTS, CDR2 YDEGEE. CDR3 amino acids: CASSPRDRVNYGYTF. The DNA of the CDR3 is TGTGCCAGCAGCCCCCGGGACAGGGTTAACTATGGCTACACCTTC.

V is TRBV9 and J is TRBJ1-3; perhaps TRBD1 as D (5 bases). Per the germline V gene, CDR1 is SGDLS and CDR2 is YYNGEE. Trimming removed 3 bases from V and 4 bases from J, with 14 bases in between. This CDR3 spans 15 amino acids. The DNA of the CDR3 is TGTGCCAGCAGCGCCGATCAGGGTCTCGGAAACACCATATATTTT. The encoded protein is CASSADQGLGNTIYF.

The V call is TRBV6-5, the J call TRBJ1-3; TRBD1 aligns across 8 bases. There are 13 residues in the CDR3. CDR1 is MNHEY, CDR2 SVGAGI, per germline. With 7 bases clipped from V and 2 bases from J, the junction kept 1 base outside the gene matches. CDR3: CASTTGAGNTIYF. The CDR3 bases are TGTGCCAGCACGACAGGGGCTGGAAACACCATATATTTT.

This chain connects TRBV7-8 to TRBJ1-2; 12 positions agree with TRBD1. Per germline, CDR1 SGHVS and CDR2 FQNEAQ. V was pared by 5 bases and J by 6 bases, with 7 bases of the junction left unmatched. CDR3 length: 15 amino acids. In nucleotides, the CDR3 is TGTGCCAGCAGCCCGGGACAGGGGGCGATAGATGGCTACACCTTC. Its protein product is CASSPGQGAIDGYTF.

The CDR3, as DNA: TGTGCCTGGAGTCAAGCTGGGACAGGGGGAGGCTTAACTGGCTACACCTTC. Amino acids: CAWSQAGTGGGLTGYTF. The chain joins TRBV30 to TRBJ1-2; TRBD1 agrees at 11 bases. J was trimmed by 7 bases and V by 2 bases; bases with no gene match: 15. The CDR3 covers 17 residues. Per the germline V gene, CDR1 is GTSNPN and CDR2 is SVGIG (reference sequence). The variable domain in full, with the rest retrieved from reference TRBV30 and TRBJ1-2, is SQTIHQWPATLVQPVGSPLSLECTVEGTSNPNLYWYRQAAGRGLQLLFYSVGIGQISSEVPQNLSASRPQDRQFILSSKKLLLSDSGFYLCAWSQAGTGGGLTGYTFGSGTRLTVV.

For this clone: Other DNA sequences in this sample translate to the same CDR3. This chain links TRBV9 with TRBJ1-6, with D hard to call. CDR1 and CDR2 (germline): SGDLS, YYNGEE. The CDR3 extends over 15 amino acids. Between the trimmed V and J ends, which lost 4 bases and 0 bases, there was a span of 8 bases. CDR3 sequence reads: CASSPAGSYNSPLHF. For the CDR3, the DNA is TGTGCCAGCAGCCCCGCGGGCTCCTATAATTCACCCCTCCACTTT.

This clone was picked up a small number of times. V gene TRBV4-3 combines with J gene TRBJ1-1; no firm D call. Germline V gene lookup returns CDR1 LGHNA and CDR2 YSLEER. The germline V and J ends were trimmed by 4 bases and 1 base, with 13 bases remaining between them. The CDR3 extends over 15 amino acids. The CDR3 reads CASSLARSPNTEAFF. The CDR3 DNA is TGCGCCAGCAGCCTCGCGAGGTCACCGAACACTGAAGCTTTCTTT.

This chain uses TRBV11-2 with TRBJ1-2; no clear D. V lost 5 bases and J lost 3, with 10 bases in between. Germline V gene lookup returns CDR1 SGHAT and CDR2 FQNNGV. This CDR3 comprises 13 residues. CDR3 nucleotide sequence: TGTGCCAGCAGCCCACTTCCCCACTATGGCTACACCTTC. Amino acid sequence: CASSPLPHYGYTF. Full variable domain (remainder filled in from reference TRBV11-2 and TRBJ1-2): EAGVAQSPRYKIIEKRQSVAFWCNPISGHATLYWYQQILGQGPKLLIQFQNNGVVDDSQLPKDRFSAERLKGVDSTLKIQPAKLEDSAVYLCASSPLPHYGYTFGSGTRLTVV.

V is TRBV5-4 and J is TRBJ2-7, with 14 nucleotides matching TRBD2. The CDR3 runs 17 residues. With 4 bases clipped from V and 10 bases from J, the junction kept 16 bases outside the gene matches. Germline V lookup: CDR1 SGHNT, CDR2 YYREEE (reference sequence). For the CDR3, the DNA is TGTGCCAGCAGCGTAACCTCGGGACTAGCGGGGGTCTTTGAACAGTACTTC. Translating it yields CASSVTSGLAGVFEQYF.

This clone occurred once. The CDR3 protein is CASSRTTGGDYGYTF. CDR3 DNA: TGTGCCAGCAGCAGAACGACAGGGGGGGACTATGGCTACACCTTC. The chain carries TRBV3-1 (or the pseudogene TRBV3-2) and TRBJ1-2, with TRBD1 identical over 9 bases. Trimming removed 5 bases from V and 3 bases from J; junction bases left unmatched: 7. The CDR3 is made up of 15 amino acids. Germline V CDR1 and CDR2: LGHDT, YNNKEL (reference sequence).

In this sample, this clone turned up once. The chain couples TRBV14 to TRBJ2-1; tentatively, D is TRBD1 (5 bases). Germline-derived CDR1 and CDR2 are SGHDN and FVKESK. Trimming cost V 0 bases and J 0 bases, with 15 bases left between them. The CDR3 is made up of 18 amino acids. The DNA of the CDR3 is TGTGCCAGCAGCCAAGATCGTCAGGGCCTGAGCTCCTACAATGAGCAGTTCTTC. Amino acids: CASSQDRQGLSSYNEQFF.